This is a list of T cell receptor beta chains from one sample in a study of cytomegalovirus exposure and HLA in healthy donors. Some clones are missing from TCRdb's copy, which holds only in-frame ones; the method was immunoSEQ multiplex PCR. The table includes about 130,000 clones, 89% detected once. Sequencing was carried out using PBMCs. The receptors shown here come from a woman under 30 in good health and CMV-seronegative. CDR3s include the opening cysteine and the closing phenylalanine or tryptophan. The D gene is left open where the match is weak. Size tells how often a clone was seen (once, few, many) or the class of an expanded clone, and some rows leave it out.

d_call j_call clone_size v_call cdr3_nt cdr3_aa
TRBD2 TRBJ2-1 . TRBV11-2 TGTGCCAGCAGCTCCCCTCTAGCGGGGGGGCGGGAGCAGTTCTTC CASSSPLAGGREQFF
. TRBJ1-2 . TRBV27 TGTGCCAGCAGTCCCCGTCACGACTTTAACTATGGCTACACCTTC CASSPRHDFNYGYTF
. TRBJ1-2 . TRBV15 TGTGCCACCAGCAGAGATCTTCATGCGGGAATTGGCTACACCTTC CATSRDLHAGIGYTF
. TRBJ2-3 . TRBV30 TGTGCCTGGAGTGGGGGGGAGCAACCAGATACGCAGTATTTT CAWSGGEQPDTQYF
TRBD1 TRBJ2-7 once TRBV15 TGTGCCACCAGCAGAGATCGACAGGGTGCTTGGCAGTACTTC CATSRDRQGAWQYF
TRBD2 TRBJ2-7 . TRBV7-6 TGTGCCAGCAGCTTAAGGACTAGCGGGGACGAGCAGTACTTC CASSLRTSGDEQYF
TRBD1 TRBJ2-7 . TRBV5-1 TGCGCCAGCAGAATACAGGGGTTCTACGAGCAGTACTTC CASRIQGFYEQYF
TRBD1 TRBJ2-3 . TRBV5-1 TGCGCCAGCATACCGGGACAGGGATTCACAGATACGCAGTATTTT CASIPGQGFTDTQYF
TRBD2 TRBJ2-2 . TRBV4-3 TGCGCCAGCAGCCAAGGCCTAGCGGGAGGGCCCGGGGAGCTGTTTTTT CASSQGLAGGPGELFF
TRBD2 TRBJ2-1 . TRBV19 TGTGCCAGTAGGAAACTAGCGGGAAACCCTAATTCATACAATGAGCAGTTCTTC CASRKLAGNPNSYNEQFF
TRBD1 TRBJ2-5 . TRBV7-9 TGTGCCAGCAGTTCTGACAGGGGTGAAAAAGAGACCCAGTACTTC CASSSDRGEKETQYF
TRBD1 TRBJ1-4 . TRBV5-6 TGTGCCAGCACAGGATTAGGACAGGGGCGCGGGATTGAAAAACTGTTTTTT CASTGLGQGRGIEKLFF
. TRBJ1-1 . TRBV29-1 TGCAGCGTCCTGACAGACACTGAAGCTTTCTTT CSVLTDTEAFF
TRBD1 TRBJ2-2 . TRBV5-1 TGCGCCAGCAGCTTGCTCCTTCAGGGGGCAGGGGCCGGGGAGCTGTTTTTT CASSLLLQGAGAGELFF
TRBD2 TRBJ2-1 few TRBV27 TGTGCCAGCTCTGACGCGGGACTAGCCCACAATGAGCAGTTCTTC CASSDAGLAHNEQFF
. TRBJ2-5 . TRBV5-1 TGCGCCAGCAGGCGACAGAACCAAGAGACCCAGTACTTC CASRRQNQETQYF
TRBD1 TRBJ1-5 few TRBV19 TGTGCCAGTACCGGGACAGGGGGTTATCAGCCCCAGCATTTT CASTGTGGYQPQHF
. TRBJ1-5 . TRBV6-6 TGTGCCAGCAGTTACTCGACAGCCAATCAGCCCCAGCATTTT CASSYSTANQPQHF
TRBD2 TRBJ2-5 . TRBV19 TGTGCCAGTAGTATAGATGAGGGAGGGGAGTACCAAGAGACCCAGTACTTC CASSIDEGGEYQETQYF
. TRBJ1-2 . TRBV5-1 TGCGCCAGCAGCTTTCAGGGATATGGCTACACCTTC CASSFQGYGYTF